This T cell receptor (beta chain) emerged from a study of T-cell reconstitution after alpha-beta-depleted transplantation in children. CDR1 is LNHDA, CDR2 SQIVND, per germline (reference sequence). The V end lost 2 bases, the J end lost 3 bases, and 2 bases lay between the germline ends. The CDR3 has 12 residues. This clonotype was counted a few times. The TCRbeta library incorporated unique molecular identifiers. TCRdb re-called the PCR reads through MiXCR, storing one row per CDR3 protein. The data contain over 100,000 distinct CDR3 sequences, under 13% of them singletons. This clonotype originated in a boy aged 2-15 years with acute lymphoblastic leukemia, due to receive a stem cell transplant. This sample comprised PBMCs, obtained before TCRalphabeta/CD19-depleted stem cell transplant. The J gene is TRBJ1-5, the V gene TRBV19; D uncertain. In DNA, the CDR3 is TGTGCCAGTAGTATAAACAATCAGCCCCAGCATTTT. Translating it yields CASSINNQPQHF.